The T cell receptor (beta chain) under discussion was sequenced for a study of HIV-infected patients and healthy controls. Germline V lookup: CDR1 SNHLY, CDR2 FYNNEI. Trimming pared 8 bases from V and 0 bases from J, leaving 10 bases between. CDR3 length: 14 amino acids. Comment on this clonotype: The target antigen is unknown. In a library made to pick up alpha chains, this beta chain is a stray read with a size that means little.

The repertoire came from unfractionated whole blood and reflected all unsorted peripheral T cells. About 500 ng RNA was reverse transcribed with alpha and beta constant-region primers. Each of the alpha and beta chains got its own library through chain-specific third strand synthesis with indices. A 5' RACE adapter with a random hexamer and the SP2 primer site was joined to cDNA. TCRdb redid the calling of the 5' RACE reads with MiXCR, one entry per CDR3 protein. The sample shows about 620 distinct CDR3 sequences, 72% of them seen only once. Study-wide points: Diversity differences between study cohorts were not due to their slight age and sex differences. MAIT alpha-chain CDR3s were frequent in healthy controls, depleted in HIV+.

The sample was blood, taken before antiretroviral therapy. V usage is TRBV2 and J usage is TRBJ1-4; a possible D gene is TRBD1 (6 bases). The sequence was collected from an adult with HIV infection. In DNA, the CDR3 is TGTGCCAGCGAGGGGGGCGCAACTAATGAAAAACTGTTTTTT. It yields the protein CASEGGATNEKLFF.